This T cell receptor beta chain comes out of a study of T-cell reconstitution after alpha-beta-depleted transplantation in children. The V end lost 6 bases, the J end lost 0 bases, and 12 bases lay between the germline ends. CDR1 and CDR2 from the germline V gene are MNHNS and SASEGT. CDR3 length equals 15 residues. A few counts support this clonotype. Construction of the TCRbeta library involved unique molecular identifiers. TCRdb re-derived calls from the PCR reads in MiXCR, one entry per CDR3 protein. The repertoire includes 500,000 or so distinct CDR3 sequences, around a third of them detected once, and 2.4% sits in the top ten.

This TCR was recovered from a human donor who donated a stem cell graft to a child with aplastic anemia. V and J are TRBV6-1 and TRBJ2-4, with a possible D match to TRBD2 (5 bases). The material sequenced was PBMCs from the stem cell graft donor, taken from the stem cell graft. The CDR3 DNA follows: TGTGCCAGCAGGAGAAGGACTGTAGCCAAAAACATTCAGTACTTC. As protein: CASRRRTVAKNIQYF.